Presented here are 32 T cell receptor beta chains from one specimen sequenced in a study of T cells in Graves' hyperthyroidism and ophthalmopathy. Template material for amplifying TCR beta CDR3 regions consisted of RNA transcripts. A first-round RT-PCR of the TCR CDR3 used the HTBI primer set. TCRdb reprocessed the multiplex PCR reads with MiXCR, giving one entry per CDR3 protein. Among 410,000 or so distinct CDR3 sequences listed, roughly 15% were seen once. The sequenced material came from blood. These receptors all come from a man aged 18 to 29 with Graves' ophthalmopathy.

This clonotype was picked up many times. The genes are TRBV20-1 and TRBJ1-1; tentatively, D is TRBD1 (6 bases). Looked up from germline, CDR1 is DFQATT and CDR2 is SNEGSKA (reference sequence). CDR3 size: 14 residues. V was pared by 3 bases and J by 4 bases, with 15 bases between. CDR3 residues: CSARGGQLPTEAFF. Here the CDR3 DNA reads TGCAGTGCTAGGGGGGGCCAGTTGCCCACTGAAGCTTTCTTT.

This clonotype was seen ten or more times. This rearrangement joins TRBV6-1 to TRBJ1-1; no firm D call. Germline V gives CDR1 MNHNS, CDR2 SASEGT. This CDR3 region has 13 residues. Trimming cost V 6 bases and J 1 base, with 9 bases left between them. DNA for the CDR3: TGTGCCAGCAGCTCCGCCAGGAACACTGAAGCTTTCTTT. This sequence encodes CASSSARNTEAFF.

This clonotype was observed a few times. The CDR3 DNA sequence: TGTGCCAGCAGTCCGAGGACAGGGGGTTCACCCCTCCACTTT. Translating gives CASSPRTGGSPLHF. The chain uses TRBV6-1 and TRBJ1-6; 10 bases match TRBD1. Germline trimming cut 5 bases from V and 9 bases from J; bases unmatched to any gene: 4. CDR1 is MNHNS, CDR2 SASEGT, per germline. This CDR3 is 14 amino acids long.

This clonotype was detected many times. The chain uses TRBV6-1 and TRBJ2-7; no firm D call. CDR3 length equals 13 residues. Trimming left V 4 bases short and J 5 bases short, with 12 bases between. Looked up from germline, CDR1 is MNHNS and CDR2 is SASEGT. CDR3 nucleotides: TGTGCCAGCAGTGTAAGGCCCCTCGACGAGCAGTACTTC. Protein product: CASSVRPLDEQYF.

This clonotype has a handful of counts. The chain combines TRBV29-1 with TRBJ2-1; TRBD2 agrees at 8 bases. This CDR3 has 13 amino acids. Germline-derived CDR1 and CDR2 are SQVTM and ANQGSEA. The DNA of the CDR3 is TGCAGGGCCGGGGGGGGTTCCTACAATGAGCAGTTCTTC. The encoded protein is CRAGGGSYNEQFF.

This clonotype occurred many times. The chain uses TRBV28 and TRBJ1-6, with D possibly matching TRBD1 (5 bases). V lost 8 bases and J 6 bases, leaving 17 bases between the germline ends. The germline V gene encodes CDR1 MDHEN and CDR2 SYDVKM. The CDR3 contains 15 residues. CDR3 loop: CASRDTGLLNSPLHF. The CDR3 DNA reads as TGTGCCAGCCGAGATACAGGCCTACTTAATTCACCCCTCCACTTT.

This clonotype turned up a few times. The rearrangement joins TRBV4-1 to TRBJ2-2; 8 bases line up with TRBD1. The V gene's germline CDR1 is MGHRA and CDR2 YSYEKL. The CDR3 length is 16 residues. Trimming cost V 6 bases and J 4 bases; bases outside gene matches: 10. The CDR3 region has the DNA TGCGCCAGCAGTCCCCCGGACAGGGTGGGCACCGGGGAGCTGTTTTTT. As protein: CASSPPDRVGTGELFF.

This clonotype showed up many times. This chain links TRBV20-1 with TRBJ2-7; tentative D call: TRBD2 (6 bases). The CDR3 is 13 amino acids. Between the trimmed V and J ends, which lost 6 bases and 2 bases, there was a span of 14 bases. Germline V gene sequence: CDR1 DFQATT, CDR2 SNEGSKA (reference sequence). CDR3 amino acids: CSASVAVTYEQYF. As DNA, the CDR3 is TGCAGTGCGTCGGTAGCGGTTACCTACGAGCAGTACTTC.

This clonotype was found a few times. The V and J genes are TRBV7-9 and TRBJ1-2, with a weak D call TRBD1 (5 bases). The CDR3 is 12 amino acids. Germline V gene data show CDR1 as SEHNR and CDR2 as FQNEAQ (reference sequence). Trimming pared 1 base from V and 8 bases from J, leaving 8 bases between. The CDR3 bases are TGTGCCAGCAGCTTAGACAGGCGGGGCTACACCTTC. It translates to CASSLDRRGYTF.

This clonotype was seen ten or more times. The rearrangement joins TRBV6-5 to TRBJ2-7, with D possibly being TRBD2 (6 bases). The CDR3 is 12 amino acids. V was pared by 1 base and J by 5 bases, with 6 bases between. Germline V lookup: CDR1 MNHEY, CDR2 SVGAGI. CDR3 DNA: TGTGCCAGCAGTTACTGGGAGGACGAGCAGTACTTC. It is translated as CASSYWEDEQYF.

The chain recombines TRBV29-1 with TRBJ2-3, with 11 bases aligning to TRBD1. Unmatched junction bases numbered 3, after V lost 4 bases and J lost 6 bases. CDR3 size: 13 residues. CDR1 SQVTM and CDR2 ANQGSEA come from the germline V gene. Here the CDR3 reads CSVGTGGFDTQYF. CDR3 in DNA: TGCAGCGTTGGGACAGGGGGCTTTGATACGCAGTATTTT.

In this sample, this clonotype turned up many times. V gene TRBV27 combines with J gene TRBJ1-5; tentative D call: TRBD1 (6 bases). CDR1 and CDR2 (germline): MNHEY, SMNVEV (reference sequence). The CDR3 loop spans 14 amino acids. V dropped 4 bases and J dropped 5 bases, with 12 bases sitting between them. The chain's CDR3 is CASSYGGPYQPQHF. CDR3 coding DNA: TGTGCCAGCAGTTACGGGGGGCCCTATCAGCCCCAGCATTTT.

This clonotype was seen many times. The chain has TRBV12-3 or TRBV12-4 and TRBJ2-6; the D gene is possibly TRBD1 (7 bases). The V gene lost 6 bases and the J gene lost 4 bases, with 13 bases spanning the gap. The CDR3 is made up of 15 amino acids. The CDR3 region is CASRSQGGGANVLTF. CDR3 bases: TGTGCCAGCAGATCCCAGGGGGGAGGGGCCAACGTCCTGACTTTC.

There are many counts of this clonotype. The chain has TRBV18 and TRBJ2-1; the match to TRBD2 covers 7 bases. Germline loops: CDR1 KGHSH, CDR2 LQKENI. J was trimmed by 8 bases and V by 4 bases; bases with no gene match: 8. The CDR3 totals 14 residues. The CDR3 sequence is CASSQASGSDEQFF. DNA for the CDR3: TGTGCCAGCTCACAGGCTAGCGGATCGGATGAGCAGTTCTTC.

This clonotype was seen at least ten times. The chain couples TRBV27 to TRBJ1-6, with TRBD1 identical over 8 bases. Trimming removed 10 bases from V and 9 bases from J; junction bases left unmatched: 14. The CDR3 has 15 residues. Germline values: CDR1 MNHEY, CDR2 SMNVEV (reference sequence). The DNA of the CDR3 is TGTGCCACCACCTCCTCCTGGCAGGGGGCTTCACCCCTCCACTTT. The encoded protein is CATTSSWQGASPLHF.

In its sample, this clonotype was seen a few times. V and J are TRBV7-9 and TRBJ2-5; tentative D call: TRBD1 (6 bases). The CDR3 is 14 residues long. The germline V and J ends were trimmed by 5 bases and 2 bases, with 12 bases remaining between them. The germline gives CDR1 SEHNR, CDR2 FQNEAQ (reference sequence). CDR3 DNA sequence: TGTGCCAGCAGCCCGACAGGCCAACAAGAGACCCAGTACTTC. As protein: CASSPTGQQETQYF.

This clonotype was counted a few times. The chain links TRBV29-1 to TRBJ2-7; 11 nucleotides agree with TRBD2. This CDR3 has 14 residues. The ends lost 2 bases at V and 6 bases at J; junction bases unmatched: 6. Germline CDR1 is SQVTM and CDR2 is ANQGSEA. CDR3 sequence reads: CSVETLAGAIEQYF. The CDR3 bases are TGCAGCGTTGAAACACTAGCGGGAGCGATCGAGCAGTACTTC.

This clonotype has a count of ten or more. This chain uses TRBV2 with TRBJ1-1; TRBD1 aligns across 10 bases. The CDR3 is made up of 18 amino acids. V was pared by 8 bases and J by 3 bases, with 18 bases of the junction left unmatched. The germline V gene encodes CDR1 SNHLY and CDR2 FYNNEI. The CDR3: CASFPGVRDRGGYTEAFF. The CDR3 DNA reads TGTGCCAGCTTTCCAGGAGTCCGGGACAGGGGAGGGTACACTGAAGCTTTCTTT. Looking up the rest from reference TRBV2 and TRBJ1-1 gives the full variable domain: EPEVTQTPSHQVTQMGQEVILRCVPISNHLYFYWYRQILGQKVEFLVSFYNNEISEKSEIFDDQFSVERPDGSNFTLKIRSTKLEDSAMYFCASFPGVRDRGGYTEAFFGQGTRLTVV.

This clonotype came up a few times. A much larger clone lies one base from this, so it may be a read error. The J gene is TRBJ2-2, the V gene TRBV20-1; TRBD2 aligns across 7 bases. Germline V lookup: CDR1 DFQATT, CDR2 SNEGSKA (reference sequence). The CDR3 extends over 16 amino acids. The DNA for the CDR3 is TGCAGTGCTAGATATTGGGAGGGCCCCGACACCGGGGAGCTGCTTTTT. Translated: CSARYWEGPDTGELLF.

For this clonotype: One base away lies a much larger clone, so this may be a sequencing read error. V usage is TRBV27 and J usage is TRBJ2-2; D is possibly TRBD2 (5 bases). There are 15 residues in the CDR3. Germline lookup yields CDR1 MNHEY and CDR2 SMNVEV (reference sequence). CDR3: CASSFSRGDTGKLFF. The CDR3 DNA reads as TGTGCCAGCAGTTTTAGTCGTGGAGACACCGGGAAGCTGTTTTTT.

This clonotype was detected ten times or more. The chain joins TRBV7-9 to TRBJ2-1; tentative D call: TRBD2 (5 bases). The CDR3 runs to 16 residues. Germline-derived CDR1 and CDR2 are SEHNR and FQNEAQ (reference sequence). Trimming shortened V by 1 base and J by 2 bases, and 12 bases separated the two germline ends. The CDR3 nucleotides read TGTGCCAGCAGCTTAGGGCGGGTCGGCCCCTACAATGAGCAGTTCTTC. Residues: CASSLGRVGPYNEQFF.

This clonotype was counted only a few times. The chain joins TRBV5-8 to TRBJ1-1, with D possibly TRBD1 on 5 matching bases. Germline CDR1 reads SGHTS; CDR2 reads YDEGEE. The CDR3 sequence is 11 residues long. V was shortened by 10 bases and J by 8 bases, with 15 bases between the two germline ends. CDR3 in DNA: TGTGCCCCCGACGGAGGGGACGAAGCTTTCTTT. Protein: CAPDGGDEAFF.

The chain joins TRBV19 to TRBJ2-3, with a possible D match to TRBD2 (6 bases). Germline V gives CDR1 LNHDA, CDR2 SQIVND (reference sequence). The ends were cut back, 8 bases at V and 5 bases at J, with 11 bases in the middle. The CDR3 covers 12 residues. CDR3 region: CASGTRGDTQYF. The DNA for the CDR3 is TGTGCCAGTGGGACTCGGGGAGATACGCAGTATTTT.

This clonotype occurred many times. The rearrangement links TRBV11-2 to TRBJ2-5; 8 bases are a match to TRBD2. The CDR3 is 17 amino acids. From germline, CDR1 is SGHAT and CDR2 FQNNGV. V lost 0 bases and J lost 3; bases outside the gene matches: 9. CDR3 sequence (DNA): TGTGCCAGCAGCTTAGATCGGGCGGGGGGCAGGAAAGAGACCCAGTACTTC. It is translated as CASSLDRAGGRKETQYF.

The rearrangement uses TRBV4-1 and TRBJ1-2, with D hard to call. V lost 2 bases, J lost 2 bases, and 12 bases lay in between. CDR3 length equals 15 residues. CDR1 MGHRA and CDR2 YSYEKL come from the germline V gene. The CDR3 loop is CASSQNTDGNYGYTF. The CDR3 region has the DNA TGCGCCAGCAGCCAAAACACGGACGGAAACTATGGCTACACCTTC.

The chain combines TRBV6-5 with TRBJ2-5; 9 nucleotides match TRBD1. This CDR3 comprises 19 residues. Germline V CDR1 and CDR2: MNHEY, SVGAGI. Trimming cost V 0 bases and J 1 base; bases outside gene matches: 12. CDR3 sequence reads: CASSYSSGRQGGIQETQYF. The CDR3 DNA reads TGTGCCAGCAGTTACTCTTCTGGACGACAGGGGGGGATCCAAGAGACCCAGTACTTC.

This sequence joins TRBV27 and TRBJ2-1, with TRBD2 matching 11 bases. V lost 0 bases to trimming and J lost 4 bases; unmatched junction nucleotides: 8. The CDR3 contains 18 residues. Germline CDR1 and CDR2: MNHEY and SMNVEV (reference sequence). The CDR3 here is CASSLSATSGVVYNEQFF. In nucleotides, the CDR3 is TGTGCCAGCAGTTTATCGGCGACTAGCGGGGTGGTGTACAATGAGCAGTTCTTC.

At least ten counts were recorded for this clonotype. The V call is TRBV6-5, the J call TRBJ2-7; TRBD2 agrees at 11 bases. Germline CDR1 and CDR2: MNHEY and SVGAGI. V trimming: 2 bases; J trimming: 5 bases; junction bases outside the gene matches: 5. CDR3 length: 15 residues. The CDR3 here is CASSYTPGLADEQYF. The CDR3 DNA reads as TGTGCCAGCAGTTACACCCCGGGACTAGCGGACGAGCAGTACTTC.

This clonotype was seen repeatedly, ten times or more. This chain uses TRBV6-1 with TRBJ2-1, with a tentative D call TRBD2 (5 bases). V lost 8 bases, J lost 5 bases, and 10 bases lay in between. The CDR3 runs 12 residues. Germline lookup yields CDR1 MNHNS and CDR2 SASEGT. In DNA, the CDR3 is TGTGCCAGCGGAGTGCGGGACAATGAGCAGTTCTTC. This encodes CASGVRDNEQFF.

V and J are TRBV27 and TRBJ1-2, with a tentative D call TRBD1 (5 bases). The CDR3 is 15 amino acids. Germline-derived CDR1 and CDR2 are MNHEY and SMNVEV (reference sequence). V lost 3 bases, J lost 10 bases, and 21 bases lay in between. CDR3 sequence (DNA): TGTGCCAGCAGTTTTAAGGACTCCTCTTTGGGGGACTACACCTTC. This gives the protein CASSFKDSSLGDYTF.

This clonotype was detected many times. The rearrangement joins TRBV9 to TRBJ2-1; the D is unclear. The length of the CDR3 is 16 residues. The ends were cut back, 0 bases at V and 7 bases at J, with 17 bases in the middle. Per germline, CDR1 SGDLS and CDR2 YYNGEE. The CDR3 is CASSVAGELAGNEQFF. CDR3 bases: TGTGCCAGCAGCGTAGCTGGGGAATTGGCTGGGAATGAGCAGTTCTTC.

The rearrangement links TRBV27 to TRBJ1-4; 10 bases match TRBD1. Germline trimming cut 5 bases from V and 7 bases from J; bases unmatched to any gene: 10. CDR3 length: 16 amino acids. Germline V gene lookup returns CDR1 MNHEY and CDR2 SMNVEV (reference sequence). The DNA of the CDR3 is TGTGCCAGCAGTCACCTCTGGACAGGGGGGGTTGAAAAACTGTTTTTT. It is translated as CASSHLWTGGVEKLFF.